Listed here are 2 T cell receptor beta chains from one sample, sequenced in a study of beta chain features in type 1 diabetes. What was sequenced were expressed TCRB transcripts, since all of the isolated RNA had been reverse transcribed. Assay: immunoSEQ multiplex PCR; the TCRdb copy retains only in-frame clones and omits some. Here the sample spans about 900,000 clones, 17% being singletons. Sequencing was performed on naive CD4+ T cells from blood. These receptors were obtained from a young woman in good health.

The chain is built from TRBV9 and TRBJ2-3, with D possibly matching TRBD2 (5 bases). V was cut by 2 bases and J by 5 bases, with 9 bases left in between. The CDR3 length is 13 residues. Per the germline V gene, CDR1 is SGDLS and CDR2 is YYNGEE. Written as DNA, the CDR3 is TGTGCCAGCAGCGTCCCGGGGAGAGATACGCAGTATTTT. This gives the protein CASSVPGRDTQYF.

The J gene is TRBJ2-1, the V gene TRBV18, with 11 bases that match TRBD2. CDR1 KGHSH and CDR2 LQKENI come from the germline V gene. Unmatched junction bases numbered 11, after V lost 3 bases and J lost 7 bases. The CDR3 is 17 residues long. CDR3 DNA sequence: TGTGCCAGCTCACCTTTCGAGACTAGCGGGACGAGGAATGAGCAGTTCTTC. It yields the protein CASSPFETSGTRNEQFF.